Included here is one TCR beta chain sequence, with context. Measured with immunoSEQ multiplex PCR; TCRdb has only the in-frame clones, and not every one. The data hold about 75,000 clones, with 79% observed a single time. The record originates from a study of blood T cell repertoires in COVID-19. V gave up 3 bases and J gave up 11 bases; unmatched junction bases: 14. The length of the CDR3 is 14 residues. Germline CDR1 is GTSNPN and CDR2 is SVGIG (reference sequence). The sample taken for sequencing was peripheral blood. This TCR came from a woman of 80 years or more with active or convalescent COVID-19. V gene TRBV30 combines with J gene TRBJ1-1, with 8 nucleotides matching TRBD1. CDR3 bases: TGTGCCTGGAGCTCCGGGACAGGAAGAATAGGGGCTTTCTTT. Protein: CAWSSGTGRIGAFF.